The clone carrying this T cell receptor beta chain was counted only a few times. What it binds is unknown. With 4 bases removed from V and 2 bases from J, the gap between germline ends came to 24 bases. Germline CDR1 and CDR2: MNHEY and SVGAGI. The CDR3 has 18 residues. The data are from a study of T-cell memory formation after mild COVID-19. As for the study in general: TCR clustering was largely donor specific.

Study-level findings and limits: Cross-reactive memory appears to have joined, as suggested by some responding clones showing up in pre-infection memory.

TCR alpha and TCR beta cDNA libraries carrying sample barcodes and UMIs came from 5'RACE with constant-segment primers. TCRdb reprocessed the 5' RACE reads with MiXCR, giving one entry per CDR3 protein. Among roughly 200,000 distinct CDR3 sequences listed, roughly 17% were seen once. Source material: PBMCs or a T cell subset sorted from them (not recorded which). The receptor was derived from an adult woman who had mild COVID-19 (a few samples of this study predate the infection). Cell type and time point are not known. The genes are TRBV6-5 and TRBJ2-7; possibly TRBD2 for D (6 bases). CDR3 in DNA: TGTGCCAGCAGTTGGTCTCTACCGGGTGGAGGGACCCCCTACGAGCAGTACTTC. It translates to CASSWSLPGGGTPYEQYF.